This T cell receptor beta chain is drawn from a study of molecular identifiers for immune sequencing clone quantification. This clonotype was seen only once. Its specificity is unknown. A single base separates this from a much larger clone, so it may be a read error. The study, taken as a whole, reports: Identical TCR molecules can share a barcode, and this sharing could underestimate highly expanded clone sizes. Effector cells had over 99% of their molecules in clones above 20 RNA copies, while naive cells had under 1%.

The junction had 13 bases not matched to a gene; V was cut back by 3 bases and J by 4 bases. Germline values: CDR1 MGHRA, CDR2 YSYEKL. This CDR3 has 17 amino acids. For naive CD8 T cells, sorting used the CD8+CD4-CCR7+CD45RA+ phenotype. TCR libraries were built in bulk with a published protocol and specific TCR primers. Via MiXCR, TCRdb re-called the PCR reads, giving one row per CDR3 protein. The sample carries 90,000 or so distinct CDR3 sequences, around 27% recorded once. This sequence originates from a human donor in good health. Some libraries in this study had Jurkat cell RNA spiked in. J is TRBJ2-3 and V is TRBV4-1; 7 bases map to TRBD2. The specimen sequenced was naive CD8+ T cells from blood, with Jurkat cell RNA spiked in. Subset meaning: FACS-sorted CD8+CD4-CCR7+CD45RA+ naive T cells. CDR3 in amino acids: CASSQGTSARFADTQYF. The CDR3 region has the DNA TGCGCCAGCAGCCAGGGTACTAGCGCGCGGTTCGCAGATACGCAGTATTTT.